These T cell receptor beta chains were read from a single sample in a study of CD8 T cells in Susac syndrome. One entry per CDR3 protein results from TCRdb running MiXCR on the immunoSEQ multiplex PCR reads. Found here are some 210,000 distinct CDR3 sequences, about 95% of them singletons; the top ten hold about 0.14%. Specimen: CD4+ T cells from PBMCs. The receptors here all came from a human donor with Susac syndrome. The CDR3 runs from the conserved cysteine through the conserved F or W.

v_call	j_call	cdr3_aa
TRBV10-3	TRBJ1-2	CAISASVYGYTF
TRBV10-2	TRBJ2-7	CASGVAAGEQYF
TRBV20-1	TRBJ1-1	CSASRVATEAFF
TRBV30	TRBJ1-5	CAWSLGGRGSYQPQHF
TRBV9	TRBJ2-7	CASSGSGGEAYEQYF
TRBV27	TRBJ2-7	CASSLTQGWHEQYF
TRBV7-2	TRBJ2-3	CASSLVAPDTQYF
TRBV12-3/TRBV12-4	TRBJ2-1	CASSFLQGWDEQFF
TRBV18	TRBJ1-1	CASSPGNTEAFF
TRBV2	TRBJ1-5	CASSTGGSGQPQHF
TRBV11-2	TRBJ1-1	CASSADRDRGRVNTEAFF
TRBV5-4	TRBJ2-5	CASSLTSWEGETQYF
TRBV29-1	TRBJ2-1	CSGVAGGLANEQFF
TRBV20-1	TRBJ2-1	CSADPTGGVYEQFF
TRBV20-1	TRBJ1-5	CSARVGQFNQPQHF
TRBV28	TRBJ1-1	CASSTPAGAGTEAFF
TRBV30	TRBJ1-2	CAWSYGDGPYGYTF
TRBV4-1	TRBJ2-5	CASSQLAGDDVTQYF
TRBV30	TRBJ1-1	CAWMSGARAFF
TRBV10-3	TRBJ2-3	CAISSQGPTDTQYF
TRBV30	TRBJ1-2	CAWRDLGSYTF
TRBV10-1	TRBJ2-5	CASSDAGLAEETQYF
TRBV6-1	TRBJ1-2	CASSEHRGRGDYGYTF
TRBV20-1	TRBJ1-1	CSSSGGKNTEAFF
TRBV18	TRBJ2-7	CASSREGASLNIYEQYF
TRBV29-1	TRBJ1-2	CSVEAGTYGYTF
TRBV29-1	TRBJ1-4	CSVAKGTGGEKLFF
TRBV5-1	TRBJ2-5	CASSLAFETQYF
TRBV20-1	TRBJ2-7	CSAPGTERAYEQYF
TRBV5-6	TRBJ1-2	CASTRRQGARYGYTF
TRBV4-3	TRBJ2-3	CASAHRGPADTQYF
TRBV11-2	TRBJ2-7	CASSKGSGFSYEQYF
TRBV6-1	TRBJ1-1	CASSERRQVTSFF
TRBV30	TRBJ1-3	CAWSWDSSSGNTIYF
TRBV7-2	TRBJ1-6	CASSFVTLSTSLHF
TRBV7-2	TRBJ2-7	CASSLGSGSYEQYF
TRBV7-9	TRBJ2-7	CASSGRHGPNEQYF
TRBV7-2	TRBJ2-5	CASSLEPEETQYF
TRBV24-1	TRBJ2-2	CATSGEANTGELFF
TRBV12-3/TRBV12-4	TRBJ2-2	CASSPTGNTGELFF
TRBV20-1	TRBJ2-2	CSASDRRNTGELFF
TRBV6-5	TRBJ2-3	CASSYSTPTGGDTQYF